Given below is one T cell receptor (beta chain) in context. The CDR3 runs to 13 residues. V gave up 0 bases and J gave up 4 bases, with 6 bases separating them. Germline-derived CDR1 and CDR2 are LGHNA and YNFKEQ. Under the authors' procedure: The authors estimated nucleated cell counts from reference gene primer amplification. The assay was immunoSEQ multiplex PCR, and TCRdb's table has in-frame clones only and misses some. The D gene and trimming were derived from the DNA, and the V and J assignments and clone size from that table. The sample lists 200,000 to 300,000 clones, about 87% occurring once. The data were obtained in a study of blood T cell repertoires in COVID-19.

Sample: peripheral blood. The rearrangement uses TRBV4-2 and TRBJ1-1, with no clear D. The receptor was isolated from a woman in her 30s with COVID-19, enrolled during active disease. CDR3 protein: CASSQELVTEAFF. The CDR3 nucleotides read TGTGCCAGCAGCCAAGAACTAGTCACTGAAGCTTTCTTT.